This note documents a single T cell receptor (beta chain) sequence. There are 16 residues in the CDR3. Losses at the gene ends were 0 bases for V and 9 bases for J; bases not matched to a gene: 11. The V gene's germline CDR1 is SGHTA and CDR2 FQGNSA. This sample stems from a study of blood T cell repertoires in COVID-19. Across the whole study: Collection of acute and convalescent COVID-19 samples took place in the United States, Italy and Spain. PBMCs, B-cell-depleted T cells, or T cells were the source of the cDNA or gDNA that made up the material.

Authors' methods: For nucleated cells, counts were estimated from reference gene primer amplification. Data came from immunoSEQ multiplex PCR; TCRdb stores just in-frame clones and leaves some out. The DNA gave D and trimming, while V, J and clone size come from that table. Of about 75,000 clones listed, over 80% are singletons. The TCR comes from a woman in her 50s with acute or convalescent COVID-19. This chain uses TRBV7-2 with TRBJ2-1, with 7 positions matching TRBD1. Material: peripheral blood. The CDR3 coding sequence is TGTGCCAGCAGCTTAGCGTCGGGGACAGTCGGACGTGAGCAGTTCTTC. This encodes CASSLASGTVGREQFF.